The 32 T cell receptor beta chains presented below share a single source sample, sequenced in a study of blood T cell repertoires in COVID-19. Profiled with immunoSEQ multiplex PCR; TCRdb holds only in-frame clones, not every one. This sample has approximately 140,000 clones, with more than 85% found just once. Sequences were obtained from peripheral blood. These TCRs come from a man aged 45-65 years with active or convalescent COVID-19.

The genes are TRBV28 and TRBJ2-7; D possibly corresponds to TRBD1 (5 bases). Germline V gene sequence: CDR1 MDHEN, CDR2 SYDVKM. The CDR3 is 14 amino acids. The V end lost 6 bases, the J end lost 2 bases, and 14 bases lay between the germline ends. As DNA, the CDR3 is TGTGCCAGCAGCCATTACGACAGAACCTACGAGCAGTACTTC. Protein: CASSHYDRTYEQYF.

The chain is built from TRBV5-1 and TRBJ2-1, with TRBD2 matching 10 bases. CDR3 length equals 17 residues. V gave up 4 bases and J gave up 9 bases; unmatched junction bases: 16. CDR1 is SGHRS and CDR2 is YFSETQ in the germline V gene. The CDR3 protein is CASSPPELAGVIGEQFF. The CDR3 coding sequence is TGCGCCAGCAGCCCACCCGAGCTAGCGGGAGTAATTGGTGAGCAGTTCTTC.

The chain combines TRBV5-8 with TRBJ2-7; 7 bases are shared with TRBD2. The CDR3 length is 16 residues. Germline CDR1 reads SGHTS; CDR2 reads YDEGEE. Unmatched junction bases numbered 9, after V lost 3 bases and J lost 0 bases. The CDR3 loop is CASSWEGPTSSYEQYF. DNA for the CDR3: TGTGCCAGCAGCTGGGAGGGACCGACTAGCTCCTACGAGCAGTACTTC.

For this clone: At one of its ends the junction is not consistent with the germline gene, which may arise from a read error. This sequence joins TRBV24-1 and TRBJ2-7; the D gene is possibly TRBD1 (6 bases). CDR3 size: 12 residues. Germline V lookup: CDR1 KGHDR, CDR2 SFDVKD. For the CDR3, the DNA is TGTGCCACCAGTGATTCAGGGACAACGAAGAGCTTC. Residues: CATSDSGTTKSF.

CDR3 sequence: CASSIRALAGGTGELFF. As DNA, the CDR3 is TGTGCCAGTAGTATACGGGCACTAGCGGGGGGCACCGGGGAGCTGTTTTTT. The chain is built from TRBV19 and TRBJ2-2; 12 bases match TRBD2. The germline gives CDR1 LNHDA, CDR2 SQIVND (reference sequence). After removal of 2 bases from V and 4 bases from J, the junction contained 5 bases not matched to a gene. The CDR3 is 17 residues long.

The rearrangement uses TRBV4-1 and TRBJ2-1, with D perhaps TRBD1 (5 bases). The CDR3 is 14 residues long. Trimming took 3 bases from V and 12 from J, leaving 18 bases between them. Germline V CDR1 and CDR2: MGHRA, YSYEKL. DNA of the CDR3: TGCGCCAGCAGCCACCTAGAGATGGGGCTACCGCAGTTCTTC. It codes for CASSHLEMGLPQFF.

This clone was recorded only once. The chain uses TRBV11-3 and TRBJ2-5, with D tentatively TRBD2 (6 bases). V lost 4 bases to trimming and J lost 4 bases, with 10 bases between them. The germline V gene has CDR1 SGHNT and CDR2 YENEEA. The CDR3 runs 13 residues. CDR3 amino acids: CASSWDSGETQYF. The CDR3 DNA reads as TGTGCCAGCAGCTGGGATAGCGGAGAGACCCAGTACTTC.

This clone has only one observation. The CDR3 region has the DNA TGTGCCAGCAGTGATCCGGGACTGAAGATGGAGCAGTACTTC. Amino acids: CASSDPGLKMEQYF. This chain uses TRBV27 with TRBJ2-7; D might be TRBD2 (6 bases). The CDR3 totals 14 residues. The V gene's germline CDR1 is MNHEY and CDR2 SMNVEV (reference sequence). Trimming removed 5 bases from V and 7 bases from J, with 18 bases in between.

Only one count was recorded for this clone. The rearrangement joins TRBV28 to TRBJ1-6; TRBD1 is a possible D gene (6 bases). V shed 5 bases and J shed 9 bases, with 17 bases lying between them. CDR3 length equals 15 residues. Germline V gene data show CDR1 as MDHEN and CDR2 as SYDVKM. The CDR3 DNA follows: TGTGCCAGCAGTCCGAAATACAGGGATTCTTCACCCCTCCACTTT. Translation gives CASSPKYRDSSPLHF.

The gene calls are TRBV9 and TRBJ1-3; 9 bases fit TRBD1. CDR1 is SGDLS and CDR2 is YYNGEE in the germline V gene. This CDR3 region has 13 residues. J gave up 8 bases and V 4 bases, and 4 bases lay outside the gene matches. The DNA for the CDR3 is TGTGCCAGCAGCACGGGACAGGGCCACACCATATATTTT. Protein sequence: CASSTGQGHTIYF.

This clone was picked up one time. Written as DNA, the CDR3 is TGCGCCAGCAGCTTGGGACAGGGGGGGATCTCCTACGAGCAGTACTTC. Residues: CASSLGQGGISYEQYF. The chain uses TRBV5-1 and TRBJ2-7; 9 bases line up with TRBD1. The CDR3 sequence is 16 residues long. Germline V gene data show CDR1 as SGHRS and CDR2 as YFSETQ. V shed 0 bases, J shed 0 bases, and the junction held 4 bases outside the gene matches. Looking up the rest from reference TRBV5-1 and TRBJ2-7 gives the full variable domain: KAGVTQTPRYLIKTRGQQVTLSCSPISGHRSVSWYQQTPGQGLQFLFEYFSETQRNKGNFPGRFSGRQFSNSRSEMNVSTLELGDSALYLCASSLGQGGISYEQYFGPGTRLTVT.

The chain uses TRBV6-1 and TRBJ1-5, with a tentative D call TRBD1 (5 bases). Germline values: CDR1 MNHNS, CDR2 SASEGT. Trimming stripped 3 bases from V and 8 bases from J, with 26 bases between. This CDR3 contains 18 residues. The CDR3 DNA follows: TGTGCCAGCAGTGAGGGGCAGGTAGGAGGGGAGCCGGGAGAGCCCCAGCATTTT. This translates into CASSEGQVGGEPGEPQHF.

The rearrangement links TRBV28 to TRBJ1-1; D is uncertain. CDR3 length: 11 amino acids. CDR1 and CDR2 (germline): MDHEN, SYDVKM. Deletions cut 8 bases from V and 1 base from J, with 5 bases between. The CDR3 DNA is TGTGCCAGCCACGGGAACACTGAAGCTTTCTTT. Residues: CASHGNTEAFF.

The chain combines TRBV7-2 with TRBJ2-5, with 9 bases fitting TRBD1. Trimming took 5 bases from V and 9 from J; bases not matched to a gene: 10. Germline V gives CDR1 SGHTA, CDR2 FQGNSA. The CDR3 extends over 14 amino acids. The CDR3 nucleotides are TGTGCCAGCAGCCTAGGACAGGGGCCCTCGCCCCAGTACTTC. This encodes CASSLGQGPSPQYF.

J is TRBJ1-4 and V is TRBV28; 8 bases line up with TRBD1. J gave up 4 bases and V 6 bases, and 4 bases lay outside the gene matches. The CDR3 consists of 14 residues. Germline lookup yields CDR1 MDHEN and CDR2 SYDVKM. Written as DNA, the CDR3 is TGTGCCAGCAGCCTGACAGGGGATAATGAAAAACTGTTTTTT. Translating gives CASSLTGDNEKLFF.

The rearrangement uses TRBV11-3 and TRBJ2-3; D is uncertain. V shed 5 bases and J shed 6 bases, with 6 bases lying between them. CDR3 length equals 11 residues. CDR1 is SGHNT, CDR2 YENEEA, per germline. The DNA for the CDR3 is TGTGCCAGCAGCCTCGGGGATACGCAGTATTTT. This codes for CASSLGDTQYF.

The chain couples TRBV19 to TRBJ1-1, with D unclear. In germline, CDR1 is LNHDA, CDR2 SQIVND (reference sequence). With 3 bases removed from V and 1 base from J, the gap between germline ends came to 9 bases. This CDR3 has 14 amino acids. CDR3 region: CASSMAVPNTEAFF. CDR3 bases: TGTGCCAGTAGTATGGCCGTCCCGAACACTGAAGCTTTCTTT.

The rearrangement links TRBV24-1 to TRBJ1-5; TRBD1 matches 8 bases. J lost 3 bases, V lost 3 bases, and 9 bases had no gene match. The CDR3 has 17 residues. Germline loops: CDR1 KGHDR, CDR2 SFDVKD. In DNA, the CDR3 is TGTGCCACCAGTGATGCCGGGACAGGCAACCACAATCAGCCCCAGCATTTT. Translating it yields CATSDAGTGNHNQPQHF.

This chain links TRBV5-4 with TRBJ2-7; a possible D gene is TRBD2 (6 bases). Germline CDR1 reads SGHNT; CDR2 reads YYREEE (reference sequence). The V and J ends lost 4 bases and 0 bases respectively, with 17 bases between them. The CDR3 spans 16 residues. The CDR3 loop reads CASSLTRTINSYEQYF. The DNA for the CDR3 is TGTGCCAGCAGCCTGACTAGAACGATCAACTCCTACGAGCAGTACTTC. Filled out from reference TRBV5-4 and TRBJ2-7, the complete variable domain reads ETGVTQSPTHLIKTRGQQVTLRCSSQSGHNTVSWYQQALGQGPQFIFQYYREEENGRGNFPPRFSGLQFPNYSSELNVNALELDDSALYLCASSLTRTINSYEQYFGPGTRLTVT.

Note on this clone: The junction shows a germline mismatch at one end, possibly a read error. V gene TRBV15 combines with J gene TRBJ2-3; 8 positions agree with TRBD1. The length of the CDR3 is 19 residues. Germline CDR1 is LNHNV and CDR2 is YYDKDF (reference sequence). Here the CDR3 reads CATSRDWDRSDQSQMRSIF. The CDR3 DNA follows: TGTGCCACCAGCAGAGATTGGGACAGGTCCGATCAGTCACAGATGCGCAGTATTTTT. Complete variable domain (other parts from reference TRBV15 and TRBJ2-3): DAMVIQNPRYQVTQFGKPVTLSCSQTLNHNVMYWYQQKSSQAPKLLFHYYDKDFNNEADTPDNFQSRRPNTSFCFLDIRSPGLGDTAMYLCATSRDWDRSDQSQMRSIFGPGTRLTVL.

The rearrangement uses TRBV5-5 and TRBJ1-5; 10 bases align to TRBD1. Germline values: CDR1 SGHKS, CDR2 YYEKEE (reference sequence). The CDR3 loop spans 14 amino acids. V was clipped by 4 bases and J by 9 bases; unmatched bases: 7. In nucleotides, the CDR3 is TGTGCCAGCAGCATAGACAGGGGGCTAATGCCCCAGCATTTT. It translates to CASSIDRGLMPQHF.

This sequence joins TRBV7-2 and TRBJ2-3; perhaps TRBD2 as D (7 bases). Trimming took 1 base from V and 0 from J, leaving 17 bases between them. The CDR3 has 18 amino acids. Germline loops: CDR1 SGHTA, CDR2 FQGNSA. CDR3 in DNA: TGTGCCAGCAGCTTAGGAGGTAGGGGGGGGCCTAGCACAGATACGCAGTATTTT. It yields the protein CASSLGGRGGPSTDTQYF.

This sequence joins TRBV3-1 (or the pseudogene TRBV3-2) and TRBJ2-4; TRBD2 matches 12 bases. This CDR3 has 16 amino acids. The trim removed 4 bases at V and 1 base at J, leaving 2 bases unmatched. Germline CDR1 is LGHDT and CDR2 is YNNKEL (reference sequence). The CDR3 spells CASSRTSGTAKNIQYF. DNA for the CDR3: TGTGCCAGCAGCCGGACTAGCGGGACGGCCAAAAACATTCAGTACTTC.

The chain uses TRBV10-3 and TRBJ1-3, with a weak D call TRBD1 (6 bases). This CDR3 comprises 16 residues. Germline V lookup: CDR1 ENHRY, CDR2 SYGVKD. Trimming cost V 0 bases and J 3 bases, with 12 bases left between them. This CDR3 reads CAISESPSGDGNTIYF. The CDR3, as DNA: TGTGCCATCAGTGAGTCACCATCAGGGGATGGAAACACCATATATTTT.

The chain has TRBV5-1 and TRBJ2-1; weak D call: TRBD2 (5 bases). Germline V CDR1 and CDR2: SGHRS, YFSETQ. CDR3 length: 11 residues. V lost 3 bases and J 13 bases, leaving 11 bases between the germline ends. CDR3 sequence reads: CASSSGLLQFF. The CDR3 coding sequence is TGCGCCAGCAGCTCAGGACTGCTTCAGTTCTTC.

This clone was seen a handful of times. The rearrangement joins TRBV6-5 to TRBJ2-1; 7 bases map to TRBD1. The CDR3 length is 13 residues. V dropped 9 bases and J dropped 5; count of bases not matched to a gene: 7. CDR1 MNHEY and CDR2 SVGAGI come from the germline V gene. The CDR3 DNA reads as TGTGCCAGTTATCTGGACAGGAACAATGAGCAGTTCTTC. This gives the protein CASYLDRNNEQFF.

The CDR3 DNA reads as TGCGCCAGCAGCTTGGGGGGCTGGGAGCGGGGCCCCTACGAGCAGTACTTC. This codes for CASSLGGWERGPYEQYF. The genes are TRBV5-1 and TRBJ2-7; TRBD2 matches at 7 bases. Germline assignment: CDR1 SGHRS and CDR2 YFSETQ. CDR3 size: 17 residues. With 0 bases clipped from V and 2 bases from J, the junction kept 11 bases outside the gene matches.

The V call is TRBV11-3, the J call TRBJ2-3; TRBD1 aligns across 12 bases. Losses at the gene ends were 3 bases for V and 3 bases for J; bases not matched to a gene: 4. Germline lookup yields CDR1 SGHNT and CDR2 YENEEA. The CDR3 runs 16 residues. This CDR3 reads CASSLGQGAETDTQYF. In DNA, the CDR3 is TGTGCCAGCAGCTTGGGACAGGGGGCGGAAACAGATACGCAGTATTTT. Filled out from reference TRBV11-3 and TRBJ2-3, the complete variable domain reads EAGVVQSPRYKIIEKKQPVAFWCNPISGHNTLYWYLQNLGQGPELLIRYENEEAVDDSQLPKDRFSAERLKGVDSTLKIQPAELGDSAVYLCASSLGQGAETDTQYFGPGTRLTVL.

This chain joins TRBV11-2 and TRBJ2-5, with 11 bases identical to TRBD1. CDR1 SGHAT and CDR2 FQNNGV come from the germline V gene. The V and J ends lost 6 bases and 0 bases, in that order; junction bases with no gene match: 9. This CDR3 comprises 17 residues. In nucleotides, the CDR3 is TGTGCCAGCAGGAGGACAGGGGGCGTTTTCGACCAAGAGACCCAGTACTTC. Encoded protein: CASRRTGGVFDQETQYF. The entire variable domain, with the rest obtained from reference TRBV11-2 and TRBJ2-5, is as follows: EAGVAQSPRYKIIEKRQSVAFWCNPISGHATLYWYQQILGQGPKLLIQFQNNGVVDDSQLPKDRFSAERLKGVDSTLKIQPAKLEDSAVYLCASRRTGGVFDQETQYFGPGTRLLVL.

The chain combines TRBV5-1 with TRBJ2-2; D possibly corresponds to TRBD1 (7 bases). Germline V gene data show CDR1 as SGHRS and CDR2 as YFSETQ. Trimming removed 3 bases from V and 4 bases from J, with 16 bases in between. The CDR3 totals 16 residues. CDR3 in DNA: TGCGCCAGCAGCTCCCCAGGGGGGCTCAGCACCGGGGAGCTGTTTTTT. Translation gives CASSSPGGLSTGELFF.

The V call is TRBV15, the J call TRBJ2-5, with 10 bases aligning to TRBD1. J gave up 5 bases and V 0 bases, and 9 bases lay outside the gene matches. Per the germline V gene, CDR1 is LNHNV and CDR2 is YYDKDF (reference sequence). CDR3 length: 17 residues. CDR3 nucleotides: TGTGCCACCAGCAGAGAAAACCCGGGACAGGGGTTGGAGACCCAGTACTTC. Translated: CATSRENPGQGLETQYF.

The J gene is TRBJ1-5, the V gene TRBV10-3; no definite D call. Per germline, CDR1 ENHRY and CDR2 SYGVKD. The CDR3 consists of 17 residues. Trimming took off 0 bases at V and 3 bases at J, with 15 bases between the two ends. Here the CDR3 DNA reads TGTGCCATCAGTGAGTCGGGTCAGGTTGGCTTCAATCAGCCCCAGCATTTT. Protein sequence: CAISESGQVGFNQPQHF.